The source of this T cell receptor (beta chain) is a study of blood T cell repertoires in COVID-19. Only in-frame clones appear in the TCRdb table, and some are missing; sequencing was by immunoSEQ multiplex PCR. This table holds tens of thousands of clones, approximately 78% found once. This clone was seen more than once but under ten times. Germline V gene data show CDR1 as SEHNR and CDR2 as FQNEAQ (reference sequence). CDR3 length: 15 amino acids. The V and J ends lost 5 bases and 4 bases, in that order; junction bases with no gene match: 7. The V call is TRBV7-9, the J call TRBJ2-3; 9 positions match TRBD1. Sample: peripheral blood. This receptor was obtained from a human donor in a cohort sampled during active COVID-19. CDR3 sequence reads: CASSPRDRDPDTQYF. Here the CDR3 DNA reads TGTGCCAGCAGCCCCCGGGACAGGGACCCAGATACGCAGTATTTT.